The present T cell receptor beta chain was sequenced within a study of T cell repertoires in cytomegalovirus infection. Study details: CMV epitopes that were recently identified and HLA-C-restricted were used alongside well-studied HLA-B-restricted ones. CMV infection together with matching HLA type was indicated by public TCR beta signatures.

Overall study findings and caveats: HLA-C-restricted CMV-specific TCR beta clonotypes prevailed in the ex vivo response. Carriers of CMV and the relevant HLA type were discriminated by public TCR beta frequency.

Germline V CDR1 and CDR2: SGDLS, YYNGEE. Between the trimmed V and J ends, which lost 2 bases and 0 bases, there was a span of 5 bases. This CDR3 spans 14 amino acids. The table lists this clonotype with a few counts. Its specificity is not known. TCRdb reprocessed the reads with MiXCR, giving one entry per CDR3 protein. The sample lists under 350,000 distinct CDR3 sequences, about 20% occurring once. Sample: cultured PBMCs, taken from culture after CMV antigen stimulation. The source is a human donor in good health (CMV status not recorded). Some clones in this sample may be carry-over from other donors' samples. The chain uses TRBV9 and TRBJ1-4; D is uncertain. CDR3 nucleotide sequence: TGTGCCAGCAGCGTGTTTGCAACTAATGAAAAACTGTTTTTT. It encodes CASSVFATNEKLFF. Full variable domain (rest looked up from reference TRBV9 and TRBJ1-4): DSGVTQTPKHLITATGQRVTLRCSPRSGDLSVYWYQQSLDQGLQFLIQYYNGEERAKGNILERFSAQQFPDLHSELNLSSLELGDSALYFCASSVFATNEKLFFGSGTQLSVL.